The following is a TCR beta chain sequence with its context. Its antigen is currently unknown. The sample belongs to a study of OX40 agonist ivuxolimab in advanced cancers. The wider study: Patients were given ivuxolimab, an antibody that agonizes OX40 (CD134). Dose-escalation patients were diagnosed with hepatocellular carcinoma, melanoma, renal cell cancer or head and neck cancer. Regarding the study as a whole: Clones of CD4+ and CD8+ blood T cells grew by week 6 at doses of 0.1 to 3.0 mg/kg. Several nonresponders also turned out to have low normalized T-cell clonal expansion.

The CDR3 is 20 amino acids. The V and J ends lost 2 bases and 0 bases, in that order; junction bases with no gene match: 17. The germline CDR1 and CDR2 sequences are LNHDA and SQIVND (reference sequence). TCRdb's table, derived via immunoSEQ multiplex PCR, lists solely in-frame clones and lacks some. The sample has about 94,000 clones, 80% to 90% seen once. V gene TRBV19 combines with J gene TRBJ2-5, with 8 bases that match TRBD2. This specimen consisted of CD4+ or CD8+ T cells sorted from blood, obtained in a trial of the OX40 agonist ivuxolimab. This clonotype was obtained from an adult with an advanced solid tumor such as melanoma, head and neck, liver or kidney cancer. CDR3 nucleotide sequence: TGTGCCAGTAGTATAAGGGTTTTGGTAGCGGGGTCCTCGCACCAAGAGACCCAGTACTTC. This gives the protein CASSIRVLVAGSSHQETQYF.